This T cell receptor (beta chain) was captured in a study of blood T cell repertoires in COVID-19. Some clones are missing from TCRdb's copy, which holds only in-frame ones; the method was immunoSEQ multiplex PCR. The sample yields about 54,000 clones, about 87% seen once. CDR1 is SGHNT, CDR2 YYREEE, per germline (reference sequence). Trimming cost V 0 bases and J 5 bases; bases outside gene matches: 6. The CDR3 loop spans 15 amino acids. The sample comprised peripheral blood. The J gene is TRBJ2-7, the V gene TRBV5-4; 9 bases fit TRBD1. The TCR sequence derives from a man in his forties with COVID-19, enrolled during active disease. CDR3 DNA: TGTGCCAGCAGCTTGGCCGGGACAGGGTCCCACGAGCAGTACTTC. It yields the protein CASSLAGTGSHEQYF. The whole variable domain, filled in from reference TRBV5-4 and TRBJ2-7, reads ETGVTQSPTHLIKTRGQQVTLRCSSQSGHNTVSWYQQALGQGPQFIFQYYREEENGRGNFPPRFSGLQFPNYSSELNVNALELDDSALYLCASSLAGTGSHEQYFGPGTRLTVT.